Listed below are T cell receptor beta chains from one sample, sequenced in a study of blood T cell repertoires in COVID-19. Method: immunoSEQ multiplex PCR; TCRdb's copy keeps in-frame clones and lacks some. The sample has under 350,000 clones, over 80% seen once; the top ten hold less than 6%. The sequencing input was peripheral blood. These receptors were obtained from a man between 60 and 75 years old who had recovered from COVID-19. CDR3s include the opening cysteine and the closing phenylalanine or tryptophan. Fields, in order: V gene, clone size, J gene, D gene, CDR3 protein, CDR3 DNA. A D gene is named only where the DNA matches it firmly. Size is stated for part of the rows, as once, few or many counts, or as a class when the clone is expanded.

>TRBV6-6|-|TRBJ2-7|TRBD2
CASSPPGGVTYEQYF
TGTGCCAGCAGTCCGCCGGGGGGGGTCACCTACGAGCAGTACTTC
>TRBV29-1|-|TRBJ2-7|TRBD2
CSAGLAGAYEQYF
TGCAGCGCGGGACTAGCGGGGGCCTACGAGCAGTACTTC
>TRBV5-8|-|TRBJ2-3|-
CASSSPTVISTDTQYF
TGTGCCAGCAGCTCCCCCACGGTGATTAGCACAGATACGCAGTATTTT
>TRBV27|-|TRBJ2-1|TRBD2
CASSPIAGVMDYNEQFF
TGTGCCAGCAGTCCTATAGCGGGGGTCATGGACTACAATGAGCAGTTCTTC
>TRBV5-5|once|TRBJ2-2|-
CASSHTTGELFF
TGTGCCAGCAGCCACACGACCGGGGAGCTGTTTTTT
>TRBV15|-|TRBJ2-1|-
CATSRDHNFEQFF
TGTGCCACCAGCAGAGACCACAATTTTGAGCAGTTCTTC
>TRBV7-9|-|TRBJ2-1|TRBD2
CASSLLVGGRAIYNEQFF
TGTGCCAGCAGCTTATTAGTTGGGGGGAGGGCCATCTACAATGAGCAGTTCTTC
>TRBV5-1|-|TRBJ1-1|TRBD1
CASSHRTGENTEAFF
TGCGCCAGCAGCCACAGGACAGGGGAGAACACTGAAGCTTTCTTT
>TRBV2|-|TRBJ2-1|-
CASSVGVYNEQFF
TGTGCCAGCAGTGTAGGGGTTTACAATGAGCAGTTCTTC
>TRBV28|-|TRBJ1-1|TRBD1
CASKITDRFGAFF
TGTGCCAGCAAAATTACGGACAGGTTCGGAGCTTTCTTT
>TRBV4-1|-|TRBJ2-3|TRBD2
CASSQDWGRGADTQYF
TGCGCCAGCAGCCAAGATTGGGGCCGGGGGGCAGATACGCAGTATTTT
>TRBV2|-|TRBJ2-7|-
CASSTAPRGSYEQYF
TGTGCCAGCAGCACAGCCCCGAGGGGGTCCTACGAGCAGTACTTC
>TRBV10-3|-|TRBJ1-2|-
CAISEGTGLRGDF
TGTGCCATCAGTGAAGGTACAGGATTACGCGGGGACTTC
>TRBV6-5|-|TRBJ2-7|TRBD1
CASRWTGGGEQYF
TGTGCCAGCAGATGGACAGGGGGCGGCGAGCAGTACTTC
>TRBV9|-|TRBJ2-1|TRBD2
CASSVQPSGAYNEQFF
TGTGCCAGCAGCGTTCAACCTAGCGGGGCCTACAATGAGCAGTTCTTC
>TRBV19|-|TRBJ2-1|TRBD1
CASSTRTGGYNEQFF
TGTGCCAGTAGTACTCGGACAGGGGGCTACAATGAGCAGTTCTTC
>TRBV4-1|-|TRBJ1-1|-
CASSSLIEGGGVYGTEAFF
TGCGCCAGCAGCTCCCTCATCGAGGGGGGGGGTGTGTATGGCACTGAAGCTTTCTTT
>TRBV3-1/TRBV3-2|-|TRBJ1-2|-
CASSQGRGFSYGYTF
TGTGCCAGCAGCCAAGGACGCGGCTTTTCCTATGGCTACACCTTC
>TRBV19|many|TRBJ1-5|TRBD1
CARPRGHDQPQHF
TGTGCCAGACCGAGGGGGCATGATCAGCCCCAGCATTTT
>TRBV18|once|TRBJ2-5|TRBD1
CASSPPGQGRGMTQYF
TGTGCCAGCTCACCACCGGGACAGGGGCGCGGAATGACCCAGTACTTC
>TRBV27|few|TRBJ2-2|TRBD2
CASSLLGLENTGELFF
TGTGCCAGCAGCTTACTTGGACTAGAGAACACCGGGGAGCTGTTTTTT
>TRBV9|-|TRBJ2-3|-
CASSVVAGRTDTQYF
TGTGCCAGCAGCGTAGTGGCGGGACGCACAGATACGCAGTATTTT
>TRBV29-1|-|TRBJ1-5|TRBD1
CSVGQGASQPQHF
TGCAGCGTTGGACAGGGGGCGAGTCAGCCCCAGCATTTT
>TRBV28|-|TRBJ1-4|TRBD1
CASSSELTGGYEKLFF
TGTGCCAGCAGTTCGGAATTGACAGGGGGCTATGAAAAACTGTTTTTT
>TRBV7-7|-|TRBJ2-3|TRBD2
CASSLGLASTDTQYF
TGTGCCAGCAGCTTAGGACTAGCGAGCACAGATACGCAGTATTTT
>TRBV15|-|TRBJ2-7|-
CATAQGPRPGHPGPEQYF
TGTGCCACCGCCCAAGGGCCAAGACCGGGACATCCCGGCCCCGAGCAGTACTTC
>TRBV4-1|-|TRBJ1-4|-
CASSRGLLEKLFF
TGCGCCAGCAGCCGGGGCCTGCTTGAAAAACTGTTTTTT
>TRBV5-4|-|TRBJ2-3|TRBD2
CASSLRGRGDTQYF
TGTGCCAGCAGCTTACGAGGGAGGGGAGATACGCAGTATTTT
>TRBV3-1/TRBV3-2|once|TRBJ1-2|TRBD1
CASSHGTGAYGYTF
TGTGCCAGCAGCCACGGGACAGGGGCCTATGGCTACACCTTC
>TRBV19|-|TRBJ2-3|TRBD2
CASREGTSGRADTQYF
TGTGCCAGTCGAGAAGGGACTAGCGGGAGGGCAGATACGCAGTATTTT
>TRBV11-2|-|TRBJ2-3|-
CASSSIRGGDTDTQYF
TGTGCCAGCAGCTCCATCCGCGGCGGGGACACAGATACGCAGTATTTT
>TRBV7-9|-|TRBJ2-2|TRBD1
CASSSRQGSFTGELFF
TGTGCCAGCAGCTCGCGACAGGGTTCGTTCACCGGGGAGCTGTTTTTT
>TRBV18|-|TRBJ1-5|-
CASSPNRKSEPQHF
TGTGCCAGCTCACCGAACAGGAAATCAGAGCCCCAGCATTTT
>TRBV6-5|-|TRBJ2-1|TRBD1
CATGTGPSYNEQFF
TGTGCCACGGGGACAGGGCCATCCTACAATGAGCAGTTCTTC
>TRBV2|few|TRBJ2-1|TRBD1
CASNIQGSNEQFF
TGTGCCAGCAACATACAGGGGAGCAATGAGCAGTTCTTC
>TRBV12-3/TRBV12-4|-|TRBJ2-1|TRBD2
CASSSSSGRAWFF
TGTGCCAGCAGTTCTTCTAGCGGGAGGGCTTGGTTCTTC
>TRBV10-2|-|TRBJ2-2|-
CASRENTYTGELFF
TGCGCCAGCAGGGAGAACACCTACACCGGGGAGCTGTTTTTT
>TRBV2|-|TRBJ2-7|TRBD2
CASILAGLVYEQYF
TGTGCCAGCATACTAGCGGGGTTGGTTTACGAGCAGTACTTC
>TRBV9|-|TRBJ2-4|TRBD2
CASSAGTTDNIQYF
TGTGCCAGCAGCGCCGGGACTACCGATAACATTCAGTACTTC
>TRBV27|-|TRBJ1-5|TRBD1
CASSREGQGGQPQHF
TGTGCCAGCAGTAGAGAAGGACAGGGTGGTCAGCCCCAGCATTTT
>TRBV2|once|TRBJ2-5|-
CASSDHWETQYF
TGTGCCAGCAGCGATCACTGGGAGACCCAGTACTTC
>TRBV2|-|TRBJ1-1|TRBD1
CASRKPGQRANTEAFF
TGTGCCAGTAGAAAACCGGGACAGAGAGCAAACACTGAAGCTTTCTTT
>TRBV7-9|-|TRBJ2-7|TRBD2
CASSLGGGRVHEQYF
TGTGCCAGCAGCTTAGGGGGCGGGAGGGTCCACGAGCAGTACTTC
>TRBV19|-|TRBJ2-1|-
CASSIASTYNEQFF
TGTGCCAGTAGTATAGCGTCTACCTACAATGAGCAGTTCTTC
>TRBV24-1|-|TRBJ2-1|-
CATSDPSPSYNEQFF
TGTGCCACCAGTGATCCTTCCCCCTCCTACAATGAGCAGTTCTTC
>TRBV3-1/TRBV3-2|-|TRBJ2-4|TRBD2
CASSQGTSAKNIQYF
TGTGCCAGCAGCCAAGGGACTAGCGCCAAAAACATTCAGTACTTC
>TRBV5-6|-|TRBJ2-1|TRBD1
CASDRGTRDEQFF
TGTGCCAGCGACAGGGGTACAAGGGATGAGCAGTTCTTC